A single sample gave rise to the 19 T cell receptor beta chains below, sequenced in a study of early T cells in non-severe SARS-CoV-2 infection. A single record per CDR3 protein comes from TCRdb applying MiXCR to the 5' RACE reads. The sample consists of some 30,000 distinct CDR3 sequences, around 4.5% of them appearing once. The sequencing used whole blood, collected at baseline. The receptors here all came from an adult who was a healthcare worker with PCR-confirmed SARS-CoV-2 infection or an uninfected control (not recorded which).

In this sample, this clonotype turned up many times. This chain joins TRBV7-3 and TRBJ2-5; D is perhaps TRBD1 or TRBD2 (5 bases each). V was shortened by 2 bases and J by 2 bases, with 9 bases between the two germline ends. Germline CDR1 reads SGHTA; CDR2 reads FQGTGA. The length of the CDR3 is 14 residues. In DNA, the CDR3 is TGTGCCAGCAGCTTATCGGGGCAGCAAGAGACCCAGTACTTC. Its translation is CASSLSGQQETQYF.

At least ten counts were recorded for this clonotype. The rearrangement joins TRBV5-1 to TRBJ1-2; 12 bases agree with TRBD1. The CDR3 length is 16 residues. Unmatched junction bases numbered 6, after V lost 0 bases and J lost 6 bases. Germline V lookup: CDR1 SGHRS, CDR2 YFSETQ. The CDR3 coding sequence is TGCGCCAGCAGCTTGGATCCGGGACAGGGGGCCGATGGCTACACCTTC. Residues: CASSLDPGQGADGYTF. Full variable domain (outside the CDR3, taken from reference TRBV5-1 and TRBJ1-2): KAGVTQTPRYLIKTRGQQVTLSCSPISGHRSVSWYQQTPGQGLQFLFEYFSETQRNKGNFPGRFSGRQFSNSRSEMNVSTLELGDSALYLCASSLDPGQGADGYTFGSGTRLTVV.

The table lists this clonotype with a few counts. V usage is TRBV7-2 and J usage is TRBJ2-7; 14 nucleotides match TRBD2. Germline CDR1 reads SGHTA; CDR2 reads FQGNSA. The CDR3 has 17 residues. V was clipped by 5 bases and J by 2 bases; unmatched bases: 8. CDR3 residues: CASSPGTSGSLPYEQYF. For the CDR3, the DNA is TGTGCCAGCAGCCCTGGGACTAGCGGGAGCCTTCCCTACGAGCAGTACTTC.

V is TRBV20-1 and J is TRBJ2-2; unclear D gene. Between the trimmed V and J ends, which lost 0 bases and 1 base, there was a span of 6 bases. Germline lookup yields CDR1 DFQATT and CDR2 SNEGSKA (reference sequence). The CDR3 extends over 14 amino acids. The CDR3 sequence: CSARDRLNTGELFF. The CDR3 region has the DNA TGCAGTGCTAGAGACAGACTGAACACCGGGGAGCTGTTTTTT.

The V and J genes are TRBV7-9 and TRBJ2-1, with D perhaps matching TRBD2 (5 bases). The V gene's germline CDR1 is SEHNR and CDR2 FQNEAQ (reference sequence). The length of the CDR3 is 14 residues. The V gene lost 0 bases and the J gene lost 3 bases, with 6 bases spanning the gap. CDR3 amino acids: CASSLARGYNEQFF. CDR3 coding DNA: TGTGCCAGCAGCTTAGCTCGGGGCTACAATGAGCAGTTCTTC.

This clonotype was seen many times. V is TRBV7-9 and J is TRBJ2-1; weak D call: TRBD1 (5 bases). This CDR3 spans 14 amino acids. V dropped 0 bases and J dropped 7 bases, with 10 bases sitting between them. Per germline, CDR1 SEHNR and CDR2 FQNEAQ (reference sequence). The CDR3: CASSLAGLWNEQFF. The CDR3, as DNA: TGTGCCAGCAGCTTAGCGGGGCTTTGGAATGAGCAGTTCTTC.

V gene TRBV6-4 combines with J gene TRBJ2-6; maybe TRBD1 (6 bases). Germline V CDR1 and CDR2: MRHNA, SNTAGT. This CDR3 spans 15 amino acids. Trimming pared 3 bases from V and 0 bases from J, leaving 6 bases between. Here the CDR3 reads CASSEDSSGANVLTF. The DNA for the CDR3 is TGTGCCAGCAGTGAGGACAGCTCTGGGGCCAACGTCCTGACTTTC.

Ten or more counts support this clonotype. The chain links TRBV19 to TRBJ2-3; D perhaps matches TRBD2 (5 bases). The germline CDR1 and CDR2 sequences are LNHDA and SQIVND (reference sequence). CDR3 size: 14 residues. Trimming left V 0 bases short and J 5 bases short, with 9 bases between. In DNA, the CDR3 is TGTGCCAGTAGTATAGAGGGCGCGGGAGATACGCAGTATTTT. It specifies CASSIEGAGDTQYF.

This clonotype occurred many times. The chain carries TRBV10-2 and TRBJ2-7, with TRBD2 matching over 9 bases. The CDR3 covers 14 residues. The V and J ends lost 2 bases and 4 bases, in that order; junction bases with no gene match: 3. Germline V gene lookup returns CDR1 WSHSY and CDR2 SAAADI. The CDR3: CASSEGLAGYEQYF. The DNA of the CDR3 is TGCGCCAGCAGTGAGGGTCTAGCGGGGTACGAGCAGTACTTC.

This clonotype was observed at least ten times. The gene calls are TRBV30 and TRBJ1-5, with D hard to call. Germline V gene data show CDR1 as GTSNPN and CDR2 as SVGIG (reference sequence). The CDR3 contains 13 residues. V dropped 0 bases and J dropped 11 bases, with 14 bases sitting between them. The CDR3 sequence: CAWSVRKDGTQHF. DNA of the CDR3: TGTGCCTGGAGTGTACGTAAGGACGGGACCCAGCATTTT.

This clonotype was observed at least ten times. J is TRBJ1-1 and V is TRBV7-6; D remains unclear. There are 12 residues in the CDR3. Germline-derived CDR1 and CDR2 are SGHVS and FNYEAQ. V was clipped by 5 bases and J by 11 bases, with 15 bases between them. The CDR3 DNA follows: TGTGCCAGCAGCCTAGACGGAGGTAGGGCTTTCTTT. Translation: CASSLDGGRAFF.

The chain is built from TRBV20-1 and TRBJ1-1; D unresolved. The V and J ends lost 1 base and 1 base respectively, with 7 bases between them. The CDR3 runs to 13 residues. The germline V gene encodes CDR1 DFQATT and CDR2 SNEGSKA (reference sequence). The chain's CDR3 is CSARGGKNTEAFF. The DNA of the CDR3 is TGCAGTGCTAGAGGAGGAAAGAACACTGAAGCTTTCTTT.

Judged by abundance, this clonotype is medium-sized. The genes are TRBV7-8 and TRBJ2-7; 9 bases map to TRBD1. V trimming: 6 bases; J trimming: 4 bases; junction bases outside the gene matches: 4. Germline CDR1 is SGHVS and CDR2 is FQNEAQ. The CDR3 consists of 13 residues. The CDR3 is CASRSGQGYEQYF. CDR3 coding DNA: TGTGCCAGCAGGTCAGGACAGGGGTACGAGCAGTACTTC.

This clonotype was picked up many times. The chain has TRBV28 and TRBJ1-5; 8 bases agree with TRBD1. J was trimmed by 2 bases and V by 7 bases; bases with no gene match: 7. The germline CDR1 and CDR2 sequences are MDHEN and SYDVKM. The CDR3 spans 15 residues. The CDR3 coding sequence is TGTGCCAGCAAACCGGGACAGGAAGGCAATCAGCCCCAGCATTTT. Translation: CASKPGQEGNQPQHF.

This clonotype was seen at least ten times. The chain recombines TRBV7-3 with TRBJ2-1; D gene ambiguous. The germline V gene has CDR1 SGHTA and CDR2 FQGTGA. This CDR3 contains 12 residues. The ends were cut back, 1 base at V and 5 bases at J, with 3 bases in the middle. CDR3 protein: CASSLNHNEQFF. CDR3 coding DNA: TGTGCCAGCAGCTTAAATCACAATGAGCAGTTCTTC.

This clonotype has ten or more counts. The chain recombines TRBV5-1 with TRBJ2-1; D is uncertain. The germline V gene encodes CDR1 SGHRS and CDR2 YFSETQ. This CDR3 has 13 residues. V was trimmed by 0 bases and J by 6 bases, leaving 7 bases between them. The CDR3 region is CASSLDAANEQFF. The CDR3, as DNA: TGCGCCAGCAGCTTGGATGCGGCCAATGAGCAGTTCTTC.

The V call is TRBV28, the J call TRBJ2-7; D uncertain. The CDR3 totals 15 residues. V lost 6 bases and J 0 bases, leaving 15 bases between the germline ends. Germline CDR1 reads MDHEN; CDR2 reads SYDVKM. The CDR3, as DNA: TGTGCCAGCAGCCCCCAAGCAGGAGCCTCCTACGAGCAGTACTTC. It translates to CASSPQAGASYEQYF.

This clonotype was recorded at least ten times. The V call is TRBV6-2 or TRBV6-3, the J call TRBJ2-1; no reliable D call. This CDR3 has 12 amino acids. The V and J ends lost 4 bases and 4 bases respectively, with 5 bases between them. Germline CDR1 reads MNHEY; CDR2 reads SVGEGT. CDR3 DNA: TGTGCCAGCAGTTCTCAATACAATGAGCAGTTCTTC. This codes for CASSSQYNEQFF.

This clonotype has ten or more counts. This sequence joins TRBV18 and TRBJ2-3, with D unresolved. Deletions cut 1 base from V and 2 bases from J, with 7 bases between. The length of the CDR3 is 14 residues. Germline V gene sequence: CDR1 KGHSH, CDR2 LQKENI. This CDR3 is CASSPLSATDTQYF. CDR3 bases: TGTGCCAGCTCACCACTGTCGGCCACAGATACGCAGTATTTT.